Shown below are 12 T cell receptor beta chains from a single sample sequenced in a study of blood T cell repertoires in COVID-19. The repertoire was sequenced with immunoSEQ multiplex PCR; TCRdb's copy has only in-frame clones and lacks some. The sample has about 230,000 clones, less than 85% seen once. The source material was peripheral blood. Source of these receptors: a woman aged 70-85 years with active or convalescent COVID-19.

The chain is built from TRBV6-5 and TRBJ2-1, with TRBD2 identical over 9 bases. V lost 8 bases, J lost 5 bases, and 10 bases stayed unmatched. The CDR3 spans 15 residues. Per the germline V gene, CDR1 is MNHEY and CDR2 is SVGAGI. The CDR3 is CASLRPAGGHNEQFF. CDR3 DNA: TGTGCCAGCTTACGCCCAGCGGGGGGACACAATGAGCAGTTCTTC.

V and J are TRBV18 and TRBJ1-1; TRBD1 is a possible D gene (5 bases). The length of the CDR3 is 14 residues. Between the trimmed V and J ends, which lost 3 bases and 6 bases, there was a span of 14 bases. Germline V lookup: CDR1 KGHSH, CDR2 LQKENI. CDR3 sequence reads: CASSPEWEGSEAFF. In DNA form, the CDR3 reads TGTGCCAGCTCACCCGAATGGGAGGGGTCTGAAGCTTTCTTT.

V is TRBV5-1 and J is TRBJ2-7; TRBD2 aligns across 7 bases. Looked up from germline, CDR1 is SGHRS and CDR2 is YFSETQ. The J segment lost 4 bases and the V segment lost 0 bases, leaving 10 bases of the junction unmatched. The CDR3 spans 16 residues. The DNA for the CDR3 is TGCGCCAGCAGCTTGGCATTTGCGGGGGTCAAATACGAGCAGTACTTC. Translated, it gives CASSLAFAGVKYEQYF.

The chain has TRBV5-1 and TRBJ2-5; the match to TRBD2 covers 10 bases. V shed 3 bases and J 2 bases; nucleotides not matched to a gene: 10. This CDR3 region has 17 residues. The germline CDR1 and CDR2 sequences are SGHRS and YFSETQ. CDR3 nucleotides: TGCGCCAGCAGCTCCCCGAGGAGCGGGGGGGATCAAGAGACCCAGTACTTC. Its protein product is CASSSPRSGGDQETQYF.

This clone turned up a few times. The J gene is TRBJ2-7, the V gene TRBV24-1; TRBD1 might be the D (5 bases). CDR3 size: 12 residues. CDR1 is KGHDR and CDR2 is SFDVKD in the germline V gene. Trimming shortened V by 4 bases and J by 9 bases, and 12 bases separated the two germline ends. CDR3 DNA sequence: TGTGCCACCAGTGACGCAAAGACAGCGCAGTACTTC. The encoded protein is CATSDAKTAQYF.

The chain carries TRBV9 and TRBJ2-2, with TRBD1 identical over 10 bases. The V gene end was trimmed by 5 bases and the J gene end by 4 bases; junction bases not matched to a gene: 2. The V gene's germline CDR1 is SGDLS and CDR2 YYNGEE. The CDR3 covers 14 residues. The CDR3 coding sequence is TGTGCCAGCAGAAGGACAGGGGGCACCGGGGAGCTGTTTTTT. The encoded protein is CASRRTGGTGELFF.

V usage is TRBV7-2 and J usage is TRBJ2-4; the match to TRBD1 covers 10 bases. With 1 base clipped from V and 12 bases from J, the junction kept 9 bases outside the gene matches. Looked up from germline, CDR1 is SGHTA and CDR2 is FQGNSA. The CDR3 is 15 residues long. Here the CDR3 DNA reads TGTGCCAGCAGCTTAGGAGGGGGACAGGGGAGGAATCAGTACTTC. Translation gives CASSLGGGQGRNQYF.

The chain is built from TRBV9 and TRBJ1-1; the D is unclear. Germline V gene lookup returns CDR1 SGDLS and CDR2 YYNGEE. The CDR3 runs to 15 residues. Between the trimmed V and J ends, which lost 4 bases and 5 bases, there was a span of 18 bases. The CDR3 reads CASSPSVETRTEAFF. The CDR3 DNA is TGTGCCAGCAGCCCCAGCGTTGAAACAAGGACTGAAGCTTTCTTT.

The chain has TRBV10-3 and TRBJ1-2, with a weak D call TRBD1 (5 bases). The germline V and J ends were trimmed by 0 bases and 0 bases, with 11 bases remaining between them. Germline CDR1 reads ENHRY; CDR2 reads SYGVKD. The CDR3 runs to 16 residues. The CDR3 region is CAISESTGSSNYGYTF. CDR3 DNA: TGTGCCATCAGTGAGTCCACAGGCTCCTCTAACTATGGCTACACCTTC.

The V and J genes are TRBV6-5 and TRBJ2-1, with 7 bases fitting TRBD2. This CDR3 spans 13 amino acids. Looked up from germline, CDR1 is MNHEY and CDR2 is SVGAGI. V gave up 6 bases and J gave up 7 bases; unmatched junction bases: 6. For the CDR3, the DNA is TGTGCCAGCAGCTATACTAGCGTTAATGAGCAGTTCTTC. Encoded protein: CASSYTSVNEQFF.

This clone occurred a few times. V gene TRBV7-2 combines with J gene TRBJ2-7; 11 nucleotides line up with TRBD1. In germline, CDR1 is SGHTA, CDR2 FQGNSA. Trimming cost V 6 bases and J 7 bases; bases outside gene matches: 11. The CDR3 is 15 amino acids. CDR3 region: CASRAGTGGSGEQYF. CDR3 sequence (DNA): TGTGCCAGCAGAGCCGGGACAGGGGGTTCGGGAGAGCAGTACTTC.

The chain employs TRBV19 and TRBJ2-3, with 7 bases matching TRBD2. The CDR3 sequence is 15 residues long. Trimming removed 5 bases from V and 2 bases from J; junction bases left unmatched: 7. The germline CDR1 and CDR2 sequences are LNHDA and SQIVND (reference sequence). As DNA, the CDR3 is TGTGCCAGTAGTCCTGGGGCGGGAGTCACAGATACGCAGTATTTT. Translation: CASSPGAGVTDTQYF.